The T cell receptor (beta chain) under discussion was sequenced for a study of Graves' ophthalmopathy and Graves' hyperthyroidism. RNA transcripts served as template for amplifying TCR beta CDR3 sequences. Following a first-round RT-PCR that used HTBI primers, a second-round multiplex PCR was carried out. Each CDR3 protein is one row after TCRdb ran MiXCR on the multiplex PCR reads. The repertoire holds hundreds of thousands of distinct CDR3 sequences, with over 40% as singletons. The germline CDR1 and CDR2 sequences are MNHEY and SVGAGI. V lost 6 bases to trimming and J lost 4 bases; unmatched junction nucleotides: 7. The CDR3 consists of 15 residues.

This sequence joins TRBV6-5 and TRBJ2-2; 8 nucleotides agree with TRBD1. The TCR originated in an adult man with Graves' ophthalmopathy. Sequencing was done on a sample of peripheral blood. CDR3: CASSPGQGRTGELFF. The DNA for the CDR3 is TGTGCCAGCAGCCCAGGACAGGGTCGCACCGGGGAGCTGTTTTTT.